One T cell receptor (beta chain) is described in this entry. This record comes from a study of T cell changes during pregnancy in multiple sclerosis. Some clones are missing from TCRdb's copy, which holds only in-frame ones; the method was immunoSEQ multiplex PCR. The data contain 25,000 to 40,000 clones, roughly 89% of them seen just once; the ten biggest clones take up under 5%. In germline, CDR1 is SNHLY, CDR2 FYNNEI. CDR3 size: 9 residues. The V and J ends lost 8 bases and 6 bases respectively, with 4 bases between them. The specimen was CD8+ T cells from peripheral blood mononuclear cells, collected in the second trimester of pregnancy. This clonotype was sampled from a female donor in good health, enrolled as a control in a pregnancy study. The chain recombines TRBV2 with TRBJ1-2; D remains ambiguous. The CDR3 DNA is TGTGCCAGCGAGGATGGCTACACCTTC. Its protein is CASEDGYTF.